This TCR beta chain was retrieved from a study of blood T cells in healthy people across ages. This clonotype was counted a few times. The CDR3 spans 15 residues. Germline assignment: CDR1 SGHRS and CDR2 YFSETQ. The J segment lost 5 bases and the V segment lost 5 bases, leaving 7 bases of the junction unmatched. Primed by a sample-barcoded 5' primer and a J-beta primer mix, a second PCR proceeded for about 7 to 11 cycles. From the 5' RACE reads, TCRdb called clonotypes with MiXCR, one entry per CDR3 protein. The sample lists 780,000 or so distinct CDR3 sequences, roughly 50% occurring once. The J gene is TRBJ2-1, the V gene TRBV5-1; 10 nucleotides match TRBD2. The receptor was isolated from a man aged 40-49 years in good health. The sample was blood. DNA for the CDR3: TGCGCCAGCAGGCGCGGACTAGCGGAGAACAATGAGCAGTTCTTC. This encodes CASRRGLAENNEQFF.